The clone carrying this TCR beta chain was seen more than once but under ten times. Its target is unknown. The data derive from a study of T cell repertoires in cytomegalovirus infection. Trimming took 5 bases from V and 4 from J, leaving 14 bases between them. The germline V gene encodes CDR1 SGHAT and CDR2 FQNNGV. There are 14 residues in the CDR3. Each CDR3 protein gets one entry after TCRdb re-called the reads with MiXCR. The table has about 310,000 distinct CDR3 sequences, around a quarter seen once. This clonotype originated in a human donor in good health (CMV status not recorded). Some clones in this sample may be carry-over from other donors' samples. The chain links TRBV11-2 to TRBJ1-2; the D gene is possibly TRBD1 (5 bases). The sample consisted of cultured PBMCs, taken from culture after CMV antigen stimulation. The CDR3 here is CASSTRTRPYGYTF. For the CDR3, the DNA is TGTGCCAGCAGCACACGGACACGGCCCTATGGCTACACCTTC.